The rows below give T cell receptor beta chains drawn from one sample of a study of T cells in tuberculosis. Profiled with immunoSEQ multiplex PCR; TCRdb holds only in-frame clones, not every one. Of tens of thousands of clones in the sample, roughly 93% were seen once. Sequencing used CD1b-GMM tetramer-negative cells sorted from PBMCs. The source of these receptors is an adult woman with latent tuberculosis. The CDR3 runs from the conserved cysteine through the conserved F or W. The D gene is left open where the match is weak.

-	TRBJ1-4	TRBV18	TGTGCCAGCTCATCCCGGTTAGGAGGTACTAATGAAAAACTGGTTTTT	CASSSRLGGTNEKLVF
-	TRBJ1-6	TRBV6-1	TGTGCCAGCAGTGAATCTCCAGGGGCACGATCACCCCTCCACTTT	CASSESPGARSPLHF
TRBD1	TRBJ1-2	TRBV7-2	TGTGCCAGCAGCTTAACCCGACAGGGTTACGGCTACACCTTC	CASSLTRQGYGYTF
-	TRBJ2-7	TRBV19	TGTGCCAGTAGTACTAGGACAGACTCCTACGAGCAGTACTTC	CASSTRTDSYEQYF
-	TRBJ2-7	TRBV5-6	TGTGCCAGCAGCCGTGTAGGTAGCGAGCAGTACTTC	CASSRVGSEQYF
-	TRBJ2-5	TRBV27	TGTGCCAGCAGCCGGTCCAGGTGGGAGACCCAGTACTTC	CASSRSRWETQYF
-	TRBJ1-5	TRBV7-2	TGTGCCAGCAGCTTAGATATGGAGAGCAATCAGCCCCAGCATTTT	CASSLDMESNQPQHF
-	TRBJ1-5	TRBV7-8	TGTGCCAGCAGCTTAGCCCCCAGGGGCAATCAGCCCCAGCATTTT	CASSLAPRGNQPQHF
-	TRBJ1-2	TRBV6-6	TGTGCCAGCAGTCAGCCCGGGACTTCATATGGCTACACCTTC	CASSQPGTSYGYTF
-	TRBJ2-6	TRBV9	TGTGCCAGCAGCGTTATTGGGGCCAACGTCCTGACTTTC	CASSVIGANVLTF
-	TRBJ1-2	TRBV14	TGTGCCAGCAGCCAAGATCCGCGACTCGCTCCAAACTATGGCTACACCTTC	CASSQDPRLAPNYGYTF
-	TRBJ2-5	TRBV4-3	TGCGCCAGCAGCCAAGATTGGGCTAGCCGGGCCCAGTACTTC	CASSQDWASRAQYF
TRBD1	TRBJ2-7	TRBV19	TGTGCCAGTAGCCTCCGGGACAGGGTTTACGAGCAGTACTTC	CASSLRDRVYEQYF
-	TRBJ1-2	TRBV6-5	TGTGCCAGCAGTTACTCGACAACAGGGTCGGGAGGCTACACCTTC	CASSYSTTGSGGYTF
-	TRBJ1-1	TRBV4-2	TGTGCCAGCAGCCAAGAACAGGGTCTATCGAACACTGAAGCTTTCTTT	CASSQEQGLSNTEAFF
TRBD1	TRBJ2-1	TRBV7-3	TGTGCCAGCAGCTCGGGACAGGGACTTTACAATGAGCAGTTCTTC	CASSSGQGLYNEQFF